Listed here are 31 T cell receptor beta chains from one sample, sequenced in a study of T cell repertoires in cytomegalovirus infection. TCRdb redid the calling of the reads with MiXCR, one entry per CDR3 protein. The sample records a few hundred thousand distinct CDR3 sequences, approximately 46% being singletons. Their recognized antigens are unknown. The sequencing used cultured PBMCs, collected from culture after CMV antigen stimulation. These receptors were taken from a human donor in good health (CMV status not recorded). Some clones in this sample may be carry-over from other donors' samples.

This clonotype was recorded at least ten times. CDR3: CASNRVSEAFF. CDR3 DNA sequence: TGTGCCAGCAACAGGGTTTCAGAAGCTTTCTTT. This chain joins TRBV7-2 and TRBJ1-1; TRBD1 might be the D (6 bases). V lost 7 bases and J lost 8, with 11 bases in between. In germline, CDR1 is SGHTA, CDR2 FQGNSA. The CDR3 is 11 residues long. Full variable domain (remainder filled in from reference TRBV7-2 and TRBJ1-1): GAGVSQSPSNKVTEKGKDVELRCDPISGHTALYWYRQSLGQGLEFLIYFQGNSAPDKSGLPSDRFSAERTGGSVSTLTIQRTQQEDSAVYLCASNRVSEAFFGQGTRLTVV.

The chain is built from TRBV20-1 and TRBJ1-3, with D perhaps TRBD1 (6 bases). In germline, CDR1 is DFQATT, CDR2 SNEGSKA (reference sequence). Trimming took 5 bases from V and 2 from J, leaving 16 bases between them. The CDR3 contains 15 residues. The CDR3 DNA reads TGCAGTGCTGGAGGGGGATCAGGTCCTGGAAACACCATATATTTT. Translated, it gives CSAGGGSGPGNTIYF.

In nucleotides, the CDR3 is TGTGCCAGCAGTTACTGGATACGTGAGCAGTTCTTC. This encodes CASSYWIREQFF. The V and J genes are TRBV6-2 or TRBV6-3 and TRBJ2-1, with D unclear. CDR3 length: 12 amino acids. The germline gives CDR1 MNHEY, CDR2 SVGEGT. V was pared by 1 base and J by 9 bases, with 7 bases between.

In its sample, this clonotype was seen a few times. This chain's CDR3 is CASSLDRTVPYF. The CDR3 region has the DNA TGTGCCAGCAGCTTAGATCGGACAGTACCGTATTTT. The V and J genes are TRBV7-2 and TRBJ2-3; a possible D gene is TRBD1 (6 bases). V shed 1 base and J shed 14 bases, with 13 bases lying between them. The CDR3 has 12 residues. Per the germline V gene, CDR1 is SGHTA and CDR2 is FQGNSA.

This clonotype has more than one count but fewer than ten. The rearrangement uses TRBV5-1 and TRBJ1-2; D uncertain. Germline V gives CDR1 SGHRS, CDR2 YFSETQ. This CDR3 spans 12 amino acids. The V end was cut by 5 bases, the J end by 6 bases, with 11 bases between. This CDR3 reads CASRYMEDGYTF. The CDR3 DNA follows: TGCGCCAGCAGGTACATGGAGGATGGCTACACCTTC. Full variable domain (outside the CDR3, taken from reference TRBV5-1 and TRBJ1-2): KAGVTQTPRYLIKTRGQQVTLSCSPISGHRSVSWYQQTPGQGLQFLFEYFSETQRNKGNFPGRFSGRQFSNSRSEMNVSTLELGDSALYLCASRYMEDGYTFGSGTRLTVV.

This clonotype has more than one count but fewer than ten. The chain has TRBV12-3 or TRBV12-4 and TRBJ2-5; D gene uncertain. The length of the CDR3 is 13 residues. V gave up 0 bases and J gave up 3 bases, with 5 bases separating them. The CDR3 DNA reads TGTGCCAGCAGTTTAGCGCAGAAAGAGACCCAGTACTTC. Translation gives CASSLAQKETQYF.

The V gene is TRBV7-2, the J gene TRBJ2-1, with 10 bases fitting TRBD1. With 5 bases clipped from V and 7 bases from J, the junction kept 5 bases outside the gene matches. In germline, CDR1 is SGHTA, CDR2 FQGNSA. The CDR3 is 14 residues long. The CDR3 nucleotides read TGTGCCAGCAGCCGGGACAGGGGATCAAATGAGCAGTTCTTC. Residues: CASSRDRGSNEQFF.

Only a few counts were recorded for this clonotype. The rearrangement uses TRBV20-1 and TRBJ2-1, with 8 positions matching TRBD1. Germline-derived CDR1 and CDR2 are DFQATT and SNEGSKA (reference sequence). The CDR3 runs 14 residues. With 3 bases clipped from V and 1 base from J, the junction kept 2 bases outside the gene matches. The CDR3, as DNA: TGCAGTGCTAGGAGACAGGGGTCCTACAATGAGCAGTTCTTC. Translation: CSARRQGSYNEQFF.

The V gene is TRBV2, the J gene TRBJ2-2; 8 bases align to TRBD1. This CDR3 region has 13 residues. V was clipped by 7 bases and J by 3 bases; unmatched bases: 1. CDR1 and CDR2 from the germline V gene are SNHLY and FYNNEI. CDR3 bases: TGTGCCAGCATACAGGGGGACACCGGGGAGCTGTTTTTT. This sequence encodes CASIQGDTGELFF.

The gene calls are TRBV7-9 and TRBJ2-5, with D perhaps matching TRBD2 (5 bases). Germline loops: CDR1 SEHNR, CDR2 FQNEAQ (reference sequence). The CDR3 has 15 amino acids. Trimming left V 3 bases short and J 1 base short, with 12 bases between. CDR3 nucleotides: TGTGCCAGCAGCTTTGGGAGCCGCTCCCAAGAGACCCAGTACTTC. This sequence encodes CASSFGSRSQETQYF.

This clonotype was observed a handful of times. V usage is TRBV10-3 and J usage is TRBJ2-7; 9 bases align to TRBD1. Germline loops: CDR1 ENHRY, CDR2 SYGVKD. There are 14 residues in the CDR3. After removal of 6 bases from V and 4 bases from J, the junction contained 7 bases not matched to a gene. The CDR3 is CAISYGQGQYEQYF. The CDR3 region has the DNA TGTGCCATCAGCTACGGACAGGGGCAATACGAGCAGTACTTC.

Only a few counts were recorded for this clonotype. This sequence joins TRBV7-8 and TRBJ2-7; D is perhaps TRBD2 (6 bases). Between the trimmed V and J ends, which lost 2 bases and 9 bases, there was a span of 17 bases. CDR3 size: 14 residues. CDR1 and CDR2 (germline): SGHVS, FQNEAQ. This CDR3 reads CASSLNRLEGGQYF. As DNA, the CDR3 is TGTGCCAGCAGCTTAAACCGACTGGAGGGCGGGCAGTACTTC.

A few counts support this clonotype. The genes are TRBV28 and TRBJ2-7, with D perhaps matching TRBD2 (6 bases). The CDR3 loop spans 15 amino acids. CDR1 is MDHEN, CDR2 SYDVKM, per germline. The V end was cut by 5 bases, the J end by 6 bases, with 20 bases between. CDR3 sequence (DNA): TGTGCCAGCAGTCGGGGGTGGGGCACCGGTACCGAGCAGTACTTC. This gives the protein CASSRGWGTGTEQYF.

V is TRBV7-2 and J is TRBJ2-7; TRBD1 matches at 8 bases. The CDR3 consists of 15 residues. The germline V gene has CDR1 SGHTA and CDR2 FQGNSA. V lost 4 bases to trimming and J lost 7 bases; unmatched junction nucleotides: 12. The CDR3 region has the DNA TGTGCCAGCAGCTGGAGAGCAGGGGGCATCGGGGAGCAGTACTTC. Translating it yields CASSWRAGGIGEQYF.

This chain uses TRBV7-8 with TRBJ2-7; 7 bases match TRBD1. The CDR3 sequence is 14 residues long. Unmatched junction bases numbered 7, after V lost 5 bases and J lost 3 bases. CDR1 is SGHVS, CDR2 FQNEAQ, per germline. The CDR3 sequence: CASSHPGQDYEQYF. CDR3 in DNA: TGTGCCAGCAGCCACCCAGGACAGGACTACGAGCAGTACTTC.

The chain links TRBV4-1 to TRBJ1-5, with TRBD1 as a possible D gene (5 bases). Germline CDR1 is MGHRA and CDR2 is YSYEKL. V shed 5 bases and J shed 5 bases, with 13 bases lying between them. The CDR3 extends over 14 amino acids. In nucleotides, the CDR3 is TGCGCCAGCAGCTACAGGTACGCCGATCAGCCCCAGCATTTT. It is translated as CASSYRYADQPQHF.

The J gene is TRBJ2-5, the V gene TRBV7-9; maybe TRBD2 (6 bases). Germline V CDR1 and CDR2: SEHNR, FQNEAQ (reference sequence). The CDR3 totals 12 residues. V was pared by 8 bases and J by 5 bases, with 12 bases between. Here the CDR3 reads CASGGERETQYF. The CDR3 DNA sequence: TGTGCCAGCGGCGGGGAGAGGGAGACCCAGTACTTC.

This chain connects TRBV10-3 to TRBJ2-7; D is uncertain. Trimming removed 10 bases at V and 4 bases at J, with 23 bases between. The length of the CDR3 is 15 residues. The germline CDR1 and CDR2 sequences are ENHRY and SYGVKD. CDR3 in amino acids: CATTDLARGYYEQYF. The CDR3 coding sequence is TGTGCCACGACCGACCTTGCGAGAGGCTATTACGAGCAGTACTTC.

The CDR3 is CASSTTGTSGRTGETQYF. CDR3 DNA sequence: TGTGCCAGCAGCACAACCGGGACTAGCGGGAGGACGGGGGAGACCCAGTACTTC. V usage is TRBV11-2 and J usage is TRBJ2-5; 15 bases map to TRBD2. CDR3 size: 18 residues. Per germline, CDR1 SGHAT and CDR2 FQNNGV. J lost 5 bases, V lost 5 bases, and 12 bases had no gene match.

CDR3 protein: CATSDLVDQPQHF. The CDR3 coding sequence is TGTGCCACCAGTGATTTGGTCGATCAGCCCCAGCATTTT. The chain has TRBV24-1 and TRBJ1-5; the D is unclear. This CDR3 has 13 residues. Trimming pared 0 bases from V and 5 bases from J, leaving 4 bases between. CDR1 and CDR2 from the germline V gene are KGHDR and SFDVKD.

This clonotype was seen only a few times. The chain has TRBV6-5 and TRBJ1-3, with a possible D match to TRBD1 (5 bases). V was shortened by 0 bases and J by 4 bases, with 13 bases between the two germline ends. The CDR3 is 16 residues long. Per germline, CDR1 MNHEY and CDR2 SVGAGI. CDR3 DNA: TGTGCCAGCAGTTACTCGAGTCCAGGGAAGGGAAACACCATATATTTT. Protein: CASSYSSPGKGNTIYF.

The chain combines TRBV7-2 with TRBJ2-7; D perhaps matches TRBD2 (5 bases). Trimming cost V 5 bases and J 2 bases, with 16 bases left between them. Germline lookup yields CDR1 SGHTA and CDR2 FQGNSA. The CDR3 is made up of 15 amino acids. CDR3 DNA: TGTGCCAGCAGCGGACCCCTTGGGCGGGCCTACGAGCAGTACTTC. Protein: CASSGPLGRAYEQYF.

The chain couples TRBV6-5 to TRBJ2-1, with a tentative D call TRBD1 (6 bases). V lost 6 bases, J lost 5 bases, and 17 bases lay in between. Germline V gives CDR1 MNHEY, CDR2 SVGAGI. This CDR3 region has 15 residues. The CDR3 spells CASSRDRSLDNEQFF. CDR3 coding DNA: TGTGCCAGCAGCCGTGACAGGAGCCTCGACAATGAGCAGTTCTTC.

This clonotype was detected only a few times. The V gene is TRBV7-9, the J gene TRBJ2-7; D possibly corresponds to TRBD2 (6 bases). CDR1 and CDR2 from the germline V gene are SEHNR and FQNEAQ (reference sequence). The CDR3 spans 14 residues. V shed 3 bases and J shed 1 base, with 10 bases lying between them. The CDR3 here is CASSFGTVSYEQYF. The CDR3 region has the DNA TGTGCCAGCAGCTTTGGGACTGTTTCCTACGAGCAGTACTTC.

At least ten counts were recorded for this clonotype. J is TRBJ2-1 and V is TRBV7-2; possible D gene TRBD1, 5 bases. Looked up from germline, CDR1 is SGHTA and CDR2 is FQGNSA. V lost 1 base, J lost 5 bases, and 9 bases lay in between. The CDR3 consists of 14 residues. CDR3 coding DNA: TGTGCCAGCAGCTTAGTTTCCAGGGACAATGAGCAGTTCTTC. Translated: CASSLVSRDNEQFF.

This chain connects TRBV5-1 to TRBJ1-3; D might be TRBD1 (5 bases). V was shortened by 3 bases and J by 0 bases, with 10 bases between the two germline ends. This CDR3 spans 15 amino acids. The germline gives CDR1 SGHRS, CDR2 YFSETQ. The CDR3 reads CASSSQGHSGNTIYF. As DNA, the CDR3 is TGCGCCAGCAGCTCCCAAGGACACTCTGGAAACACCATATATTTT.

The chain links TRBV15 to TRBJ1-1; TRBD1 is a possible D gene (6 bases). V was pared by 0 bases and J by 5 bases, with 10 bases between. This CDR3 region has 14 residues. The V gene's germline CDR1 is LNHNV and CDR2 YYDKDF (reference sequence). The CDR3 region is CATSRDGGLTEAFF. DNA for the CDR3: TGTGCCACCAGCAGAGACGGGGGGCTTACTGAAGCTTTCTTT.

This clonotype was detected only a few times. V and J are TRBV7-2 and TRBJ1-3; D uncertain. The CDR3 has 14 residues. Between the trimmed V and J ends, which lost 6 bases and 0 bases, there was a span of 9 bases. CDR1 is SGHTA and CDR2 is FQGNSA in the germline V gene. CDR3 loop: CASRVVGSGNTIYF. As DNA, the CDR3 is TGTGCCAGCAGGGTGGTTGGCTCTGGAAACACCATATATTTT.

The chain carries TRBV7-7 and TRBJ2-5; 8 bases agree with TRBD1. Germline V lookup: CDR1 SSHAT, CDR2 FNYEAQ (reference sequence). After removal of 5 bases from V and 1 base from J, the junction contained 6 bases not matched to a gene. The CDR3 is made up of 15 amino acids. The CDR3 DNA is TGTGCCAGCAGCGTAAGACAGGGGTCCCAAGAGACCCAGTACTTC. This sequence encodes CASSVRQGSQETQYF.

This sequence joins TRBV7-9 and TRBJ2-3, with 10 bases identical to TRBD2. The CDR3 totals 16 residues. CDR1 SEHNR and CDR2 FQNEAQ come from the germline V gene (reference sequence). After removal of 2 bases from V and 2 bases from J, the junction contained 4 bases not matched to a gene. DNA of the CDR3: TGTGCCAGCAGCTTAAAGCGGGAGGGAACCACAGATACGCAGTATTTT. It encodes CASSLKREGTTDTQYF.

The rearrangement uses TRBV27 and TRBJ2-4, with D perhaps matching TRBD2 (6 bases). The ends were cut back, 5 bases at V and 12 bases at J, with 23 bases in the middle. CDR3 length: 15 amino acids. The germline V gene has CDR1 MNHEY and CDR2 SMNVEV (reference sequence). CDR3 protein: CASSRSGGLGNHQYF. The CDR3 DNA follows: TGTGCCAGCAGTCGCTCAGGAGGGTTGGGAAATCATCAGTACTTC.